This T cell receptor beta chain was sequenced for a study of T cells in Graves' hyperthyroidism and ophthalmopathy (dated by TCRdb to the late 2010s). Study-wide context: Peripheral blood samples were taken at the time of initial diagnosis, prior to any treatment. The roughly 99 discovery patients were divided at random into training and test sets in a 7:3 ratio. To identify distinguishing TCR V-J signatures, a discovery cohort of about 100 patients was used, comprising fewer than 45 with Graves' ophthalmopathy and 57 with stable Graves' hyperthyroidism. An independent validation cohort of 18 to 20 hyperthyroidism patients and approximately 15 patients who later progressed to ophthalmopathy tested prospective prediction of ophthalmopathy. The paper reports TCR Vbeta CDR3 sequencing of about 140 peripheral blood samples: approximately 41 ophthalmopathy, fewer than 85 hyperthyroidism and around 17 progressor patients. Thyroid tissue and blood T-cell repertoires from six Graves' hyperthyroidism patients were also compared in the study. After sampling, hyperthyroidism patients received methimazole starting at 30 mg daily, and ophthalmopathy patients received high-dose intravenous methylprednisolone.

Study-wide conclusions, independent of this receptor: During validation, the model predicted progression to ophthalmopathy a median of around six months ahead of onset, with 60% to 71% sensitivity and almost 75% specificity. No statistical method was used to set the sample size in advance, and investigators knew the group allocation. A model built on a 13 V-J signature distinguished ophthalmopathy from stable hyperthyroidism, reaching roughly 88% sensitivity and under 84% specificity in cross-validation and 80%/75% in testing. Most expanded thyroid clonotypes (frequency above 0.001) were also detected in blood, suggesting blood repertoires may reflect thyroid immune responses.

The CDR1 and CDR2 encoded by the germline V gene are MDHEN and SYDVKM. V is pared back by 6 bases and J by 5 bases, with 14 bases lying between the germline termini. CDR3 length: 14 amino acids, cysteine to phenylalanine. Of all the DNA, just the CDR3 is kept, 42 bases in frame from base 1. Stable Graves' hyperthyroidism was defined as the absence of progression to ophthalmopathy over 18 months of follow-up. Hyperthyroidism patients were newly diagnosed, had a disease duration of under 2 months, and were aged 18 to 65 years. Any patient with an uncontrolled infection, another autoimmune disease, pregnancy or lactation was excluded. Diagnoses were based on clinical symptoms, serum thyroxine and TRAb, thyroid ultrasound and orbital computed tomography. Ficoll-Paque density gradient centrifugation was used to isolate PBMCs from approximately 10 ml of fresh peripheral blood. Total RNA was extracted using Trizol reagent, and RNA quality was assessed on an Agilent 2100 Bioanalyzer.

The TCR beta CDR3 regions were amplified from RNA transcripts. The TCR CDR3 was subjected to a first round of RT-PCR using the HTBI primer set and the Qiagen OneStep RT-PCR kit. Libraries were constructed in a second round of multiplex PCR, after which size selection and purification were performed. Libraries were sequenced paired-end with 100 bp reads on an Illumina HiSeq2000. Under the source paper's analysis protocol: SOAPnuke was used to process the raw data, with reads discarded if the reads contained adapters or uncalled bases, had a mean Phred below 15, or lacked an exact constant-primer or identifier match. COPE v1.2.5 was used to merge the high-quality paired reads, and each unique nucleotide sequence was defined as a clonotype. MiTCR v1.1 was used to align clonotypes to the IMGT TRBV, TRBD and TRBJ reference segments. The analysis included only V-J combinations with a frequency above 0.0001, which together covered more than 99% of the repertoires. A TCS score was defined as the ratio of F50 (clonal expansion) to E x V (chaos), with BLOSUM62-based TCRdist applied between CDR3 peptides within each V-J. Welch's t-statistics and random forest reduced some 510 V-J features to 10 to 15, which were used in a naive Bayes classifier (R e1071). TCRdb reran the public reads through fastp at Q25 and MiXCR, keeping productive beta chains. Each record represents a unique CDR3 protein, reported with the most common genes and DNA among its rows. The authors' filters were not applied to this entry. Recorded for this sample are a few hundred thousand distinct CDR3 sequences; approximately 14% of them occurred a single time. Around 7.5% of the sample comes from the top ten.

In its sample, this clonotype was seen many times. Its specific antigen is unknown. No much larger clonotype is one base removed from it; base qualities were not supplied. The sample consisted of blood. The receptor's source is a woman aged 25 to 39 with Graves' hyperthyroidism. The rearrangement combines TRBV28 with TRBJ2-1; the D gene remains uncertain. The DNA sequence follows: TGTGCCAGCAGAGGACCCGGAAGTCACAATGAGCAGTTCTTC. This gives the protein CASRGPGSHNEQFF.